A selection of T cell receptor beta chains follows, all from one sample in a study of blood T cell repertoires in COVID-19. Profiled with immunoSEQ multiplex PCR; TCRdb holds only in-frame clones, not every one. The table includes about 30,000 clones, 85% detected once. Sequenced: peripheral blood. The source is a man aged 55 to 70 with active COVID-19. Each CDR3 is given with its conserved first and last residue. D genes are given only for firm matches. Size values are once, few and many counts, or a class for expanded clones, and some rows have none.

>-|-|TRBV11-2|TRBJ2-1
CASTQGGLDYNEQFF
TGTGCCAGCACCCAGGGGGGACTCGATTACAATGAGCAGTTCTTC
>-|TRBD2|TRBV5-1|TRBJ2-1
CASKRLSGYNEQFF
TGCGCCAGCAAACGCCTTAGCGGGTACAATGAGCAGTTCTTC
>few|-|TRBV6-5|TRBJ1-2
CASSYSQGRSGYTF
TGTGCCAGCAGTTACTCGCAGGGAAGGAGTGGCTACACCTTC
>-|-|TRBV7-9|TRBJ2-1
CASSLMEKEQFF
TGTGCCAGCAGCTTAATGGAGAAAGAGCAGTTCTTC
>-|-|TRBV2|TRBJ2-2
CASSEEARNTGELFF
TGTGCCAGCAGTGAAGAGGCTAGGAACACCGGGGAGCTGTTTTTT
>-|-|TRBV6-6|TRBJ1-1
CASSRGRTPAAGNTEAFF
TGTGCCAGCAGTCGAGGGAGGACACCGGCCGCGGGGAACACTGAAGCTTTCTTT
>-|TRBD2|TRBV5-6|TRBJ2-5
CASSLESGTRETQYF
TGTGCCAGCAGCTTGGAATCCGGGACTAGAGAGACCCAGTACTTC
>-|TRBD2|TRBV3-1/TRBV3-2|TRBJ2-1
CASSLGLAGGNLAEQFF
TGTGCCAGCAGCCTCGGACTAGCGGGAGGTAACTTGGCTGAGCAGTTCTTC
>-|TRBD1|TRBV7-6|TRBJ1-5
CASSPGTGGSHQPQHF
TGTGCCAGCAGCCCGGGGACAGGGGGCTCGCATCAGCCCCAGCATTTT
>few|TRBD2|TRBV6-5|TRBJ2-7
CASSWTSGAYEQYF
TGTGCCAGCAGCTGGACTAGCGGGGCGTACGAGCAGTACTTC
>-|TRBD1|TRBV7-2|TRBJ1-1
CASTKTGLNTEAFF
TGTGCCAGCACCAAGACAGGGCTGAACACTGAAGCTTTCTTT
>-|-|TRBV11-2|TRBJ2-7
CASSGGNEQYF
TGTGCCAGCAGCGGGGGGAACGAGCAGTACTTC
>-|-|TRBV9|TRBJ2-5
CASSDYGVSETQYF
TGTGCCAGCAGCGATTACGGGGTATCGGAGACCCAGTACTTC
>-|-|TRBV6-5|TRBJ1-2
CASSYLPGAYTF
TGTGCCAGCAGTTACCTACCCGGAGCGTACACCTTC
>-|-|TRBV28|TRBJ1-4
CASRIARGEKLFF
TGTGCCAGCAGAATAGCGCGGGGGGAAAAACTGTTTTTT
>few|-|TRBV28|TRBJ2-4
CASTGAKNIQYF
TGTGCCAGCACCGGGGCCAAAAACATTCAGTACTTC
>-|TRBD2|TRBV3-1/TRBV3-2|TRBJ2-1
CASRPGTSGNYNEQFF
TGTGCCAGCAGGCCTGGGACTAGCGGAAACTACAATGAGCAGTTCTTC
>-|-|TRBV5-1|TRBJ1-1
CASSWGTLNTEAFF
TGCGCCAGCAGCTGGGGGACACTAAACACTGAAGCTTTCTTT
>-|-|TRBV19|TRBJ1-2
CASRNRNYGYTF
TGTGCCAGTCGTAACAGGAACTATGGCTACACCTTC
>-|-|TRBV14|TRBJ2-4
CASSHSFQGGKNIQYF
TGTGCCAGCAGCCATTCCTTTCAGGGGGGCAAAAACATTCAGTACTTC
>few|-|TRBV27|TRBJ2-1
CASTLGSPQGNEQFF
TGTGCCAGCACCCTAGGTTCTCCCCAGGGGAATGAGCAGTTCTTC
>-|TRBD2|TRBV25-1|TRBJ2-1
CASSTSGFSALIF
TGTGCCAGCAGTACTAGCGGGTTCTCTGCGTTGATCTTC
>-|-|TRBV27|TRBJ1-4
CACRRKSTNEKLFF
TGTGCCTGTCGCAGGAAATCAACTAATGAAAAACTGTTTTTT
>-|TRBD2|TRBV5-5|TRBJ2-2
CASSLVASGRANGELFF
TGTGCCAGCAGCTTGGTGGCTAGCGGGAGGGCTAACGGGGAGCTGTTTTTT
>-|-|TRBV5-4|TRBJ2-7
CASSLGTRQSSYEQYF
TGTGCCAGCAGCTTGGGAACCAGACAGAGCTCCTACGAGCAGTACTTC
>-|TRBD2|TRBV10-1|TRBJ2-3
CASSGTGRASTDTQYF
TGCGCCAGCAGTGGGACCGGGAGGGCCAGCACAGATACGCAGTATTTT
>-|TRBD2|TRBV3-1/TRBV3-2|TRBJ2-3
CASSQPLAGGGDTQYF
TGTGCCAGCAGCCAACCCCTAGCGGGGGGCGGAGATACGCAGTATTTT
>-|-|TRBV29-1|TRBJ1-1
CSAALQSLMNTEAFF
TGCAGCGCGGCCCTACAGAGCTTGATGAACACTGAAGCTTTCTTT
>-|-|TRBV2|TRBJ2-1
CASSPFNEQFF
TGTGCCAGCAGCCCTTTCAATGAGCAGTTCTTC
>-|-|TRBV24-1|TRBJ2-1
CATSDSFRLASYNEQFF
TGTGCCACCAGTGATTCATTCCGCCTAGCTTCCTACAATGAGCAGTTCTTC
>-|TRBD1|TRBV27|TRBJ2-1
CASSLAGGAYNEQFF
TGTGCCAGCAGTTTAGCAGGGGGCGCCTACAATGAGCAGTTCTTC
>-|TRBD1|TRBV6-6|TRBJ1-1
CASSLGQGRGTEAFF
TGTGCCAGCAGTTTAGGACAGGGGAGGGGCACTGAAGCTTTCTTT
>-|TRBD2|TRBV24-1|TRBJ2-1
CATSGAGVAYNEQFF
TGTGCCACCAGTGGAGCGGGAGTTGCGTACAATGAGCAGTTCTTC
>-|-|TRBV24-1|TRBJ2-1
CATSVVISGEQFF
TGTGCCACCAGTGTTGTTATATCAGGTGAGCAGTTCTTC
>once|-|TRBV5-1|TRBJ1-3
CASSLGQNSGNTIYF
TGCGCCAGCAGCTTGGGACAGAACTCTGGAAACACCATATATTTT
>-|-|TRBV7-3|TRBJ1-1
CASSSGTGEAFF
TGTGCCAGCAGCTCAGGGACTGGAGAAGCTTTCTTT
>few|TRBD2|TRBV6-2/TRBV6-3|TRBJ2-5
CASSYPGGGRARETQYF
TGTGCCAGCAGTTACCCCGGGGGCGGGAGGGCCAGGGAGACCCAGTACTTC
>-|TRBD1|TRBV28|TRBJ1-1
CASSPPGTGALRNTEAFF
TGTGCCAGCAGTCCCCCCGGGACAGGGGCGTTAAGGAACACTGAAGCTTTCTTT
>-|-|TRBV7-2|TRBJ2-3
CASSFRGAGFTDTQYF
TGTGCCAGCAGCTTTCGCGGGGCGGGGTTCACAGATACGCAGTATTTT